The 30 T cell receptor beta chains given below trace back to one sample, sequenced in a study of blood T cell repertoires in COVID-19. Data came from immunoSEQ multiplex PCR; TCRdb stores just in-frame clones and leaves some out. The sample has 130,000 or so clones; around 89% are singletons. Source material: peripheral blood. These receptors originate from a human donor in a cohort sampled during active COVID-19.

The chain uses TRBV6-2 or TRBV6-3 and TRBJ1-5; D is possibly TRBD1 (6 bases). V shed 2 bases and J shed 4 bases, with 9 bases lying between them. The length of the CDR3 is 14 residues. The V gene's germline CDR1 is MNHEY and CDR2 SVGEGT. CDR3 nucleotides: TGTGCCAGCAGTTACGGGCAGGGGAATCAGCCCCAGCATTTT. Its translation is CASSYGQGNQPQHF.

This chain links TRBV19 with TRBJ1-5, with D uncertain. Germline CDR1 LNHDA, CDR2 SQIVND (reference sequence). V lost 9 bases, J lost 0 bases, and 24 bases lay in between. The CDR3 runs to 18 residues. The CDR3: CASTLSPGSRYSNQPQHF. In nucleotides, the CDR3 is TGTGCCAGCACCCTGAGTCCGGGGTCTCGGTATAGCAATCAGCCCCAGCATTTT.

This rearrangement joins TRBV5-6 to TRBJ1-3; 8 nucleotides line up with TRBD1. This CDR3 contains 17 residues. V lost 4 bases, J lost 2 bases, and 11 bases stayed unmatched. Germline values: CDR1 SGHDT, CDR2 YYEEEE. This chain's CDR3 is CASSRDSRTGTGNTIYF. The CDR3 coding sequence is TGTGCCAGCAGCCGTGACAGCCGGACAGGGACTGGAAACACCATATATTTT.

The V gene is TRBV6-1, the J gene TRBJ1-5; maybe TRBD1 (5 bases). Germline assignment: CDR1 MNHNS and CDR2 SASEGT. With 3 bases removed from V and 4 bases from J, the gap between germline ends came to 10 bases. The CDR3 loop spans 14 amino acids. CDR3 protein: CASSDFRGNQPQHF. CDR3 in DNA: TGTGCCAGCAGTGATTTCCGGGGGAATCAGCCCCAGCATTTT.

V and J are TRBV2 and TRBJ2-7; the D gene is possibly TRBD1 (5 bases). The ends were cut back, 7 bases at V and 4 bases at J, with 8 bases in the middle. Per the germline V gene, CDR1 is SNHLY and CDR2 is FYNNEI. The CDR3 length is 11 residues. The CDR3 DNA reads TGTGCCAGCACGACAGCATACGAGCAGTACTTC. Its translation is CASTTAYEQYF.

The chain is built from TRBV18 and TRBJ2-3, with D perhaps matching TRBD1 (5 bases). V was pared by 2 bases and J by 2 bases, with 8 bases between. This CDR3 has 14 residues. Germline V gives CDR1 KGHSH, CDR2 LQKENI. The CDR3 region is CASSPNRNTDTQYF. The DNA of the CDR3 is TGTGCCAGCTCACCAAACAGGAACACAGATACGCAGTATTTT.

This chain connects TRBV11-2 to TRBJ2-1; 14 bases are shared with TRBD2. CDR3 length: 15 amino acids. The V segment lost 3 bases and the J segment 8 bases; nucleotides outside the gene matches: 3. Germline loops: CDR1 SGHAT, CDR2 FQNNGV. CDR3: CASSFPGLAGDEQFF. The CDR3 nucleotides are TGTGCCAGCAGCTTCCCGGGACTAGCGGGAGATGAGCAGTTCTTC. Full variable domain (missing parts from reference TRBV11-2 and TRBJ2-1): EAGVAQSPRYKIIEKRQSVAFWCNPISGHATLYWYQQILGQGPKLLIQFQNNGVVDDSQLPKDRFSAERLKGVDSTLKIQPAKLEDSAVYLCASSFPGLAGDEQFFGPGTRLTVL.

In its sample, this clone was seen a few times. The CDR3: CASSASVEGSYNEQFF. CDR3 coding DNA: TGTGCCAGCAGTGCAAGCGTGGAGGGGAGTTACAATGAGCAGTTCTTC. The V call is TRBV25-1, the J call TRBJ2-1; D possibly corresponds to TRBD2 (6 bases). The CDR3 consists of 16 residues. Trimming pared 4 bases from V and 4 bases from J, leaving 17 bases between. CDR1 and CDR2 from the germline V gene are MGHDK and SYGVNS.

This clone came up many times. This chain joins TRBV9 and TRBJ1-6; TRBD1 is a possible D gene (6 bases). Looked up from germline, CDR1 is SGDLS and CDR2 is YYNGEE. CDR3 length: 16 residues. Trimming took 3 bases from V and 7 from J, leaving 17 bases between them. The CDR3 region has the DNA TGTGCCAGCAGCGCCTCAGAAGGACAGCCGAATTCACCCCTCCACTTT. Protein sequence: CASSASEGQPNSPLHF.

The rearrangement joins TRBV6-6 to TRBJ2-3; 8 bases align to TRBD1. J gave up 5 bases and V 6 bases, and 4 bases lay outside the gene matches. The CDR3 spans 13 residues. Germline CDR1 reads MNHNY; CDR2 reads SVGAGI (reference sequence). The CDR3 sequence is CASRQGAGDTQYF. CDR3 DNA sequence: TGTGCCAGCAGGCAGGGGGCTGGAGATACGCAGTATTTT.

CDR3 nucleotides: TGTGCCATCACAAGAGGGGGGGCCACAGATACGCAGTATTTT. Its translation: CAITRGGATDTQYF. This chain joins TRBV10-3 and TRBJ2-3; tentative D call: TRBD2 (7 bases). Trimming pared 7 bases from V and 2 bases from J, leaving 13 bases between. The germline CDR1 and CDR2 sequences are ENHRY and SYGVKD. This CDR3 has 14 residues.

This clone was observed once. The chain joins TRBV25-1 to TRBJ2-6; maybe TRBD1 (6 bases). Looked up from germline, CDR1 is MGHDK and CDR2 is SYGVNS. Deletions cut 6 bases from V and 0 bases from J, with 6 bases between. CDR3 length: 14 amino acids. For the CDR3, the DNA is TGTGCCAGCAGAGGGGGCTCTGGGGCCAACGTCCTGACTTTC. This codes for CASRGGSGANVLTF. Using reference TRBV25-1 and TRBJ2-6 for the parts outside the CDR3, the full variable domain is EADIYQTPRYLVIGTGKKITLECSQTMGHDKMYWYQQDPGMELHLIHYSYGVNSTEKGDLSSESTVSRIRTEHFPLTLESARPSHTSQYLCASRGGSGANVLTFGAGSRLTVL.

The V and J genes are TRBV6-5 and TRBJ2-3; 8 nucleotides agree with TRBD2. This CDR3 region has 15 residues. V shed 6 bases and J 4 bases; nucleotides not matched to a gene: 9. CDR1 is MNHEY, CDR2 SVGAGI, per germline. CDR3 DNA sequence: TGTGCCAGCAGACCCCGGGGGGGTTACGCAGATACGCAGTATTTT. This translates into CASRPRGGYADTQYF.

The CDR3 nucleotides are TGTGCCAGCAGCTTAATCGGGGCGGGAGTAGAGACCCAGTACTTC. Encoded protein: CASSLIGAGVETQYF. This chain links TRBV11-2 with TRBJ2-5; 7 bases are shared with TRBD2. This CDR3 is 15 amino acids long. The V and J ends lost 2 bases and 4 bases, in that order; junction bases with no gene match: 7. From germline, CDR1 is SGHAT and CDR2 FQNNGV.

This chain's CDR3 is CASRLRGGATNEKLFF. The CDR3 region has the DNA TGTGCCAGCCGCCTACGCGGTGGTGCAACTAATGAAAAACTGTTTTTT. This sequence joins TRBV27 and TRBJ1-4; no clear D gene. Trimming stripped 8 bases from V and 0 bases from J, with 16 bases between. CDR1 MNHEY and CDR2 SMNVEV come from the germline V gene (reference sequence). CDR3 size: 16 residues.

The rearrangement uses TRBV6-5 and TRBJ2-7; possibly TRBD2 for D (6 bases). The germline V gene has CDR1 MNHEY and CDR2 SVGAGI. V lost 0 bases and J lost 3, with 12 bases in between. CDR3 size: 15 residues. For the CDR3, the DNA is TGTGCCAGCAGTTACTCCGGGGTGGGGGGCTACGAGCAGTACTTC. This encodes CASSYSGVGGYEQYF.

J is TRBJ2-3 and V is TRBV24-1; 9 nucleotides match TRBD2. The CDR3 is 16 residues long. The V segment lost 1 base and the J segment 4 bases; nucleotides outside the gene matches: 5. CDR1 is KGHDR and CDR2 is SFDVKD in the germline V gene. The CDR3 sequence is CATSDFGLAGADTQYF. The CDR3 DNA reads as TGTGCCACCAGTGATTTTGGTTTAGCGGGAGCAGATACGCAGTATTTT.

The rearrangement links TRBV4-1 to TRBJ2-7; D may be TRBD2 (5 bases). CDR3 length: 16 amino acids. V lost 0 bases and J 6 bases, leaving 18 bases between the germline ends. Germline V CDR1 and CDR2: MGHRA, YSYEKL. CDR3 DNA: TGCGCCAGCAGCCAAGATCTAGGCGGAGGCCGTTCCGAGCAGTACTTC. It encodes CASSQDLGGGRSEQYF.

This CDR3 reads CATPLGDSSYNEQFF. CDR3 nucleotide sequence: TGTGCCACTCCTTTGGGGGACAGCTCCTACAATGAGCAGTTCTTC. J is TRBJ2-1 and V is TRBV2, with 7 bases that match TRBD1. The germline gives CDR1 SNHLY, CDR2 FYNNEI. V dropped 10 bases and J dropped 0; count of bases not matched to a gene: 9. This CDR3 comprises 15 residues.

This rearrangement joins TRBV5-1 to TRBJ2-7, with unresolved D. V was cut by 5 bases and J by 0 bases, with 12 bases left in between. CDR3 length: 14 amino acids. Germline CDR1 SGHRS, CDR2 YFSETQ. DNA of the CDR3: TGCGCCAGCAGTTGGCGCGGAGACTCCTACGAGCAGTACTTC. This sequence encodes CASSWRGDSYEQYF.

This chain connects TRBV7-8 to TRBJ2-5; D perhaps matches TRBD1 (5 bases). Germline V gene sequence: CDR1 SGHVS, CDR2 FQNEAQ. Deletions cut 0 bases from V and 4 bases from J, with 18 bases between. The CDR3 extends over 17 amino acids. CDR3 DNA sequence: TGTGCCAGCAGCTTAGCAGCAAGGGGTAGAGTGTTAGAGACCCAGTACTTC. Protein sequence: CASSLAARGRVLETQYF.

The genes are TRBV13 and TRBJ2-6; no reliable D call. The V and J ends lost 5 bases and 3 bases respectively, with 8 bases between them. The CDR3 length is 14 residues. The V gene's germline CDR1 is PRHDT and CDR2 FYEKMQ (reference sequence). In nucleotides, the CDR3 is TGTGCCAGCAGCCACTATAGTGGGGCCAACGTCCTGACTTTC. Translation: CASSHYSGANVLTF.

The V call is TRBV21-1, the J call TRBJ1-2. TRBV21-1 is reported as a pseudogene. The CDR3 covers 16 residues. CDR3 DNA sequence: TGTGCCAGCAGCACGCGGGACCGCGTAGCTAACTATGGCTACACCTTC. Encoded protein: CASSTRDRVANYGYTF.

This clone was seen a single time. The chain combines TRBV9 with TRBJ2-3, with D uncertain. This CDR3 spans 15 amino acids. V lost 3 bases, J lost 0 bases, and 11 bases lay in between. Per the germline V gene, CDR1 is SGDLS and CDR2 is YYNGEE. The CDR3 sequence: CASSAPYGSTDTQYF. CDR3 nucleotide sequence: TGTGCCAGCAGCGCCCCTTACGGTAGCACAGATACGCAGTATTTT. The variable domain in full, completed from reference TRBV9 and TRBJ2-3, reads DSGVTQTPKHLITATGQRVTLRCSPRSGDLSVYWYQQSLDQGLQFLIQYYNGEERAKGNILERFSAQQFPDLHSELNLSSLELGDSALYFCASSAPYGSTDTQYFGPGTRLTVL.

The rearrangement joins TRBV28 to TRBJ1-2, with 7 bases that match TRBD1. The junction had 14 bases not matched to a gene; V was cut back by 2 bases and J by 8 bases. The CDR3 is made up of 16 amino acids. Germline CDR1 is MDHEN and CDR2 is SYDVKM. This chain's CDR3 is CASSLLLGQDQGGYTF. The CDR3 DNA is TGTGCCAGCAGTTTACTCCTCGGACAGGACCAAGGGGGCTACACCTTC.

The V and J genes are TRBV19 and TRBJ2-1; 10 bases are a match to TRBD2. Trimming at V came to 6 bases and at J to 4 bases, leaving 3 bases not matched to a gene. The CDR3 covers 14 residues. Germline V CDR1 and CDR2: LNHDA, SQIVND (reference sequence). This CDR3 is CASRPSGSYNEQFF. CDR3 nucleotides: TGTGCCAGTAGGCCTAGCGGGAGTTACAATGAGCAGTTCTTC.

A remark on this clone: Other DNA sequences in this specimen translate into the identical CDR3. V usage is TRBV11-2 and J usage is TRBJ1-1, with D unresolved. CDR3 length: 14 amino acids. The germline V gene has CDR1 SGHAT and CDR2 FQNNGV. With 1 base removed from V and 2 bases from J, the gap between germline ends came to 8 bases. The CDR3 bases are TGTGCCAGCAGCTTAGGGGCAGCAAACACTGAAGCTTTCTTT. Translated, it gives CASSLGAANTEAFF.

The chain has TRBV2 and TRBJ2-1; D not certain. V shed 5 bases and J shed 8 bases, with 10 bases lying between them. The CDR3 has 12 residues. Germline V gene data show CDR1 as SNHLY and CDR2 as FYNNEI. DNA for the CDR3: TGTGCCAGCAGTAGTCTAGGCCATGAGCAGTTCTTC. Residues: CASSSLGHEQFF.

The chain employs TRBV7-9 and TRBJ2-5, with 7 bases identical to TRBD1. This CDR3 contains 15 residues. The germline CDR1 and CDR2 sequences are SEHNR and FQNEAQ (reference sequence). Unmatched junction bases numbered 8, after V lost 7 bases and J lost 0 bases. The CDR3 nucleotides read TGTGCCAGCACCTCTGACAGGGAGTACCAAGAGACCCAGTACTTC. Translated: CASTSDREYQETQYF.

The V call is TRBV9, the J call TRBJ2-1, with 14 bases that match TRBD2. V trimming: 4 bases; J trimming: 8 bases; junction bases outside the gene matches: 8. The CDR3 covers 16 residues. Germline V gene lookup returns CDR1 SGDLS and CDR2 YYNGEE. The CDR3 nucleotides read TGTGCCAGCAGCCTTACCGGGACTAGCGGGGGTTATGAGCAGTTCTTC. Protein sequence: CASSLTGTSGGYEQFF.